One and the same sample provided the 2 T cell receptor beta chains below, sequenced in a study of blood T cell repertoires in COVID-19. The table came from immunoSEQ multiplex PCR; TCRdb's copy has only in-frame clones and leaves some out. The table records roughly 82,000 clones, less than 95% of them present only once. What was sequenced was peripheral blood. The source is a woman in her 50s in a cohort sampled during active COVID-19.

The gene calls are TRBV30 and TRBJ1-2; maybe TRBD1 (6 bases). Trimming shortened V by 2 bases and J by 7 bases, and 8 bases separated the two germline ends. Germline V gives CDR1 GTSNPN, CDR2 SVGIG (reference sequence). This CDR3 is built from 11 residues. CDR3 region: CAWSTGSGYTF. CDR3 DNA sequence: TGTGCCTGGAGTACAGGGTCTGGCTACACCTTC.

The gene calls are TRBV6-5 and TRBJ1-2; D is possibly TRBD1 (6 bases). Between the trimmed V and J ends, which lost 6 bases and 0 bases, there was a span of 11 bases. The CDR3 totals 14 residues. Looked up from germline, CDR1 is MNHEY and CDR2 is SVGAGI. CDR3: CASSRDTTNYGYTF. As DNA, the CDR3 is TGTGCCAGCAGCCGGGACACCACTAACTATGGCTACACCTTC.